This record looks at one TCR beta chain sequence and its context. V was clipped by 6 bases and J by 3 bases; unmatched bases: 2. This CDR3 is 13 amino acids long. Germline V gene lookup returns CDR1 KGHSH and CDR2 LQKENI. The data stem from a study of T cell changes during pregnancy in multiple sclerosis. Assay used: immunoSEQ multiplex PCR; TCRdb lists only in-frame clones, some missing. In the table there are about 61,000 clones, about 90% of which are singletons. The TCR originated in a female donor in good health, enrolled as a control in a pregnancy study. This sample comprised peripheral blood, obtained in the first trimester of pregnancy. The chain links TRBV18 to TRBJ1-1; 9 bases map to TRBD1. CDR3: CASSRTGDTEAFF. The CDR3 region has the DNA TGTGCCAGCTCCAGGACAGGGGACACTGAAGCTTTCTTT.